The clone carrying this TCR beta chain was counted ten times or more. Its specificity is unknown. From the 5' RACE reads, TCRdb called clonotypes with MiXCR, one entry per CDR3 protein. This sample has about 88,000 distinct CDR3 sequences, with 27% found just once. This sample stems from a study of CD8 T cells in ankylosing spondylitis. Study outcomes and limitations: Reactive arthritis synovial fluid and blood previously showed some of these motif variants. Significant enrichment of disease-linked clones was reported in matched ankylosing spondylitis synovial fluid. Peripheral blood held disease-linked clones only at relatively low frequency, and these were CD8+.

This CDR3 region has 13 residues. The germline gives CDR1 SQVTM, CDR2 ANQGSEA. Trimming cost V 4 bases and J 4 bases; bases outside gene matches: 2. The gene calls are TRBV29-1 and TRBJ1-5; 9 bases match TRBD1. The receptor was isolated from a male donor with ankylosing spondylitis or in good health (not recorded which). What was sequenced was blood, either unsorted or a sorted T cell fraction (not recorded which). The CDR3 DNA follows: TGCAGCGTTGGACAGGGGGTAAATCAGCCCCAGCATTTT. Translation: CSVGQGVNQPQHF.